Below, one TCR beta chain is given with its context. Its antigen remains unidentified. Sequence at one end of the junction differs from germline and may be a read error. The record originates from a study of T cells and copy number aberrations in small-cell lung cancer. Points from the study as a whole: Versus adjacent lung, tumor T-cell richness and clonality were lower; density nonsignificantly.

Adjacent normal lung was taken at least 2 cm from tumor. CDR3 length equals 15 residues. Produced via immunoSEQ multiplex PCR; TCRdb's table is partial and in-frame only. The sample records a few thousand clones, 79% being singletons. This chain joins TRBV23-1 and TRBJ2-6; D may be TRBD1 (5 bases). Being an ORF, TRBV23-1 has a function that is uncertain. The source is an older woman with small cell lung cancer. The material sequenced was normal tissue next to the tumor. This chain's CDR3 is CASSAYRLRNKVGPF. CDR3 nucleotides: TGCGCCAGCAGTGCATACAGGCTACGCAACAAAGTCGGGCCATTC.